The clone carrying this TCR beta chain occurred many times. As yet, its antigen is unknown. The germline V gene has CDR1 SEHNR and CDR2 FQNEAQ (reference sequence). The CDR3 loop spans 16 amino acids. V was clipped by 5 bases and J by 5 bases; unmatched bases: 11. The data belong to a study of T cell repertoires in cytomegalovirus infection. Study information: From public TCR beta signatures came an indication of both CMV infection and matching HLA type. Study results and limitations: CMV carriers with the relevant HLA were identified by cumulative public TCR beta family frequency. Dominating the ex vivo response were HLA-C-restricted CMV-specific TCR beta clonotypes.

TCRdb ran MiXCR on the reads and lists one entry per CDR3 protein. The sample gives approximately 500,000 distinct CDR3 sequences, approximately 16% of which show up once; more than 20% is in the top ten. The TCR sequence derives from a human donor in good health (CMV status not recorded). Some clones in this sample may be carry-over from other donors' samples. Specimen: CD8+ T cells from PBMCs. The chain carries TRBV7-9 and TRBJ1-4; TRBD1 matches 7 bases. CDR3 DNA sequence: TGTGCCAGCAGCCTTGGGAGACAGGGCAGAAATGAAAAACTGTTTTTT. Amino acids: CASSLGRQGRNEKLFF.